The clone carrying this T cell receptor beta chain was seen ten or more times. Its antigen is not identified. Quantitative 5'-RACE with molecular barcodes produced the TCR beta libraries. A single record per CDR3 protein comes from TCRdb applying MiXCR to the 5' RACE reads. The data show roughly 130,000 distinct CDR3 sequences, around 7% seen once. This specimen comes from a study of CD8 T cells in ankylosing spondylitis. Findings and caveats of the study: Disease-linked clones had a CD8+ phenotype and relatively low frequency in peripheral blood. Earlier studies detected some motif variants in reactive arthritis synovial fluid and blood.

The CDR3 has 14 residues. V was clipped by 0 bases and J by 2 bases, with 11 bases between them. CDR1 DFQATT and CDR2 SNEGSKA come from the germline V gene (reference sequence). The receptor comes from a male donor with ankylosing spondylitis or in good health (not recorded which). This sequence joins TRBV20-1 and TRBJ2-7, with a weak D call TRBD2 (5 bases). Sequenced input: blood, either unsorted or a sorted T cell fraction (not recorded which). CDR3 in amino acids: CSARDKRAPYEQYF. The DNA of the CDR3 is TGCAGTGCTAGAGATAAGAGGGCCCCCTACGAGCAGTACTTC.